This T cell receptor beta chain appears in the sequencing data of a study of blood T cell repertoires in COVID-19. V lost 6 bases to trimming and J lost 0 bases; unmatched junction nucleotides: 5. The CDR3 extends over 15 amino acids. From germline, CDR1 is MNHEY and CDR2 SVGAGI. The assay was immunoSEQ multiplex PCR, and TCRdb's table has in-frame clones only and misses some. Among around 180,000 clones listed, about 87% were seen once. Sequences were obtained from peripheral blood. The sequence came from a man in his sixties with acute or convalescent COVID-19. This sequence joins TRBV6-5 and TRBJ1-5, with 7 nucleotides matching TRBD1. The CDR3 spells CASSRGDPSNQPQHF. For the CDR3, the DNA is TGTGCCAGCAGCAGGGGGGACCCTAGCAATCAGCCCCAGCATTTT.